Listed here is a single T cell receptor beta chain. As yet, its antigen is unknown. CDR3 length: 11 amino acids. Per germline, CDR1 SGHTA and CDR2 FQGNSA. Trimming cost V 1 base and J 9 bases, with 6 bases left between them. This entry comes from a study of CD4 T cells in relation to SARS-CoV-2 and coronaviruses. Study background: Controls used an HIV-1 Nef peptide pool or no peptide.

Method: immunoSEQ multiplex PCR; TCRdb's copy keeps in-frame clones and lacks some. The data show roughly 29,000 clones, 78% seen once. Before the COVID-19 pandemic, during about 2010-2018, CD4+ T cells were taken from unexposed donors. CD4+ T cells were isolated from the cells after around 10 days of culture. Sequenced input: CD4+ T cells from PBMCs, cultured in vitro. This chain joins TRBV7-2 and TRBJ2-5; D uncertain. This receptor was taken from a human donor in good health. CDR3 region: CASSLGLAQYF. The CDR3 DNA reads as TGTGCCAGCAGCTTAGGTTTGGCCCAGTACTTC.